This T cell receptor (beta chain) derives from a study of T cells in localized non-small cell lung cancer (TCRdb year 2020). As for the study more broadly: The study examined T cell repertoires in roughly 240 patients with early-stage NSCLC and compared tumors with uninvolved tumor-adjacent lungs. The cohort consisted of around 250 treatment-naive NSCLC patients whose localized lung tumors had been resected. A mean age of approximately 70 years was recorded for the NSCLC patients, of whom 129 were male and about 100 were female.

Results the study describes overall, beyond this receptor: Because multi-region sequencing of the tumors was not done, intratumor heterogeneity could not be ruled out. Because of the exploratory design, TCR variables were selected using unadjusted p-values without false-discovery rate correction. Higher T cell density in blood was associated with longer overall survival, whereas higher clonality in adjacent lung was associated with shorter survival. A median of 57 of the top 100 tumor clones were detected in paired uninvolved adjacent lung, and approximately 28 of these tumor clones were also found among the top 100 clones of the paired uninvolved adjacent lung. The highest T cell clonality was observed in uninvolved tumor-adjacent lung, where clonality exceeded that of tumor, suggesting that antigenic responses were more focused in uninvolved tumor-adjacent lung.

At diagnosis, peripheral blood, uninvolved tumor-adjacent lung and tumor were collected and were preserved as a mix of fresh-frozen and FFPE material. For TCR repertoire profiling, blood samples were analyzed as peripheral blood mononuclear cells. TCR beta CDR3 regions were sequenced from DNA using the immunoSEQ Assay. In the paper's pipeline: T cell density was computed as TCR beta template counts normalized to usable DNA estimated by amplifying housekeeping genes. The preseqR package was used to estimate richness by extrapolating to 400,000 templates for PBMC samples and to 120,000 templates for tissue samples. Clonality was calculated as one minus Pielou's evenness. Tissue-enriched TCRs were identified by differential abundance testing using productive amino-acid clonotypes, minimum total count 5 and alpha 0.1. The Jaccard Index and the Morisita Overlap Index were used to measure repertoire overlap between compartments. GLIPH clustered TCR beta CDR3s with public tetramer-defined viral CDR3s; viral motifs required at least three viral sequences plus V-gene enrichment. Not all clones reach the TCRdb copy of this immuneACCESS table, which keeps in-frame sequences only. Checked studies attribute under half of the gap to unresolved V genes and leave the rest unexplained. V and J calls plus clone size are reproduced from that table; the DNA served to infer D and trimming. Across this sample there are approximately 47,000 clones, with more than 85% seen only once. The leading ten clones occupy about 2.3% of the sample.

Trimming takes 4 bases from V and 5 bases from J, and the germline ends sit 15 bases apart. Counted from cysteine to phenylalanine, this CDR3 has 14 amino acids. The only DNA kept is the CDR3, 42 bases in frame from the first base. Taken from the germline V gene, the CDR1 and CDR2 loops are SGDLS and YYNGEE. Concerning this clone: The antigen it recognizes is unknown. No base quality values were provided; no much bigger clone lies one nucleotide off.

The sequence links TRBV9 to TRBJ2-5, with no D gene named confidently. The sequence was obtained from a man aged 35 to 69 with stage II lung adenocarcinoma. The input for sequencing was PBMCs, taken before any cancer treatment. The DNA is TGTGCCAGCAGCCCGGACGAATTGGAGGAGACCCAGTACTTC. This yields the protein CASSPDELEETQYF. The CDR3, completed at both ends by the reference TRBV9 and TRBJ2-5 genes, gives the full variable domain DSGVTQTPKHLITATGQRVTLRCSPRSGDLSVYWYQQSLDQGLQFLIQYYNGEERAKGNILERFSAQQFPDLHSELNLSSLELGDSALYFCASSPDELEETQYFGPGTRLLVL.